This TCR beta chain was sequenced during a study of early T cells in non-severe SARS-CoV-2 infection. Molecules of cDNA were individually given unique molecular identifiers that were attached to them. TCRdb passed the 5' RACE reads through MiXCR, listing each CDR3 protein once. The repertoire consists of 50,000 to 60,000 distinct CDR3 sequences, with 6% to 8.5% occurring once and the leading ten covering about 3.4%. This CDR3 is built from 16 residues. V lost 7 bases to trimming and J lost 4 bases; unmatched junction nucleotides: 15. CDR1 LNHNV and CDR2 YYDKDF come from the germline V gene (reference sequence). A few counts support this clonotype.

This TCR derives from an adult who was a healthcare worker with PCR-confirmed SARS-CoV-2 infection or an uninfected control (not recorded which). This sequence joins TRBV15 and TRBJ1-2, with 7 nucleotides matching TRBD1. Sequencing was performed on whole blood. CDR3 sequence (DNA): TGTGCCACCATAGATACAGGGGCAGGAGCCTTCTATGGCTACACCTTC. Its translation: CATIDTGAGAFYGYTF.